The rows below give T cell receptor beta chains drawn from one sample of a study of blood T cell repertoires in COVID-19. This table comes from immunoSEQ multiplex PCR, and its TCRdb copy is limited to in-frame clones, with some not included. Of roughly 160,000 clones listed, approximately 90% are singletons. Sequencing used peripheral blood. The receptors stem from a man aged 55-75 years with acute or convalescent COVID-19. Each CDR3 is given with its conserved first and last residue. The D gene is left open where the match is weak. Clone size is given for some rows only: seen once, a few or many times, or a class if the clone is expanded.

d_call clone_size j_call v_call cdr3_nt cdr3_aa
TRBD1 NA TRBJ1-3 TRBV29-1 TGCAGCGCTCTACAAGGGGGCGCCTCTGGAAACACCATATATTTT CSALQGGASGNTIYF
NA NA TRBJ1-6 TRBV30 TGTGCCTGGAGGGAGACCCTTTATAATTCACCCCTCCACTTT CAWRETLYNSPLHF
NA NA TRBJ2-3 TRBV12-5 TGTGCTAGTGGTTTGGGACCAGGGCTTCGCACAGATACGCAGTATTTT CASGLGPGLRTDTQYF
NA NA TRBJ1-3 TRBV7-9 TGTGCCAGCAGCTTACCTCCTGGAAACACCATATATTTT CASSLPPGNTIYF
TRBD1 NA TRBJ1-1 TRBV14 TGTGCCAGCAGCTTGAGGACAGGTGTCGCGGGAATGAACACTGAAGCTTTCTTT CASSLRTGVAGMNTEAFF
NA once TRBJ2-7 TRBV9 TGTGCCAGCAGCCCTAGGCCGGGGGACCCCTACGAGCAGTACTTC CASSPRPGDPYEQYF
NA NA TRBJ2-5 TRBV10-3 TGTGCCATCAGTGAGACCGGGATTGGCCAAGAGACCCAGTACTTC CAISETGIGQETQYF
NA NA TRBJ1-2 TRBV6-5 TGTGCCAGCCGGAGGATGACAGGTCTAAGCTACACCTTC CASRRMTGLSYTF
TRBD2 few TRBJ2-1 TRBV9 TGTGCCAGCAGCCGCGGGACTAGCGGGAACAATGAGCAGTTCTTC CASSRGTSGNNEQFF
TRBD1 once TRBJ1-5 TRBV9 TGTGCCAGCAGCGGGACAGGCGCCCGGGGCAATCAGCCCCAGCATTTT CASSGTGARGNQPQHF
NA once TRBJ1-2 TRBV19 TGTGCCAGTAATCAGGACAGATACTATGGCTACACCTTC CASNQDRYYGYTF
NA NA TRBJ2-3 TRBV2 TGTGCCAGCCGGGACTCGGGCACAGATACGCAGTATTTT CASRDSGTDTQYF
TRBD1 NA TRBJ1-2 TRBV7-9 TGTGCCAGCAGAGTAGGGGGGACAGGGTCCTATGGCTACACCTTC CASRVGGTGSYGYTF
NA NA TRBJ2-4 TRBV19 TGTGCCAGTAGTGGCGTGGGGGGGCTTAACATTCAGTACTTC CASSGVGGLNIQYF
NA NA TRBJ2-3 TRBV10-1 TGCGCCAGCAGTGAGCCGGACACTGATACGCAGTATTTT CASSEPDTDTQYF
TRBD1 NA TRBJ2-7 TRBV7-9 TGTGCCAGCAGCCCTAAAGTGGGACAGGGCTACGAGCAGTACTTC CASSPKVGQGYEQYF
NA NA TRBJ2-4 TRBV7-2 TGTGCCAGCAGCTTAGAAGGGGCTCTAGCCAAAAACATTCAGTACTTC CASSLEGALAKNIQYF
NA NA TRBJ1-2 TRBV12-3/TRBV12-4 TGTGCCAGCAGTTTGACCAGAGGTGGCTACACCTTC CASSLTRGGYTF
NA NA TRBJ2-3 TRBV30 TGTGCCTGGAGACCAGGGTTGGTCACAGATACGCAGTATTTT CAWRPGLVTDTQYF
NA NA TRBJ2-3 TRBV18 TGTGCCAGCTCACCACTGCTTAGCGCAGATACGCAGTATTTT CASSPLLSADTQYF
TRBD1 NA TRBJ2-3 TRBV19 TGTGCCAGTAGTCTCAGGGGGCCTAGCACAGATACGCAGTATTTT CASSLRGPSTDTQYF
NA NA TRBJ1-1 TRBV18 TGTGCCAGCTCACCGGCCTCTCCAGGAGAAGCTTTCTTT CASSPASPGEAFF
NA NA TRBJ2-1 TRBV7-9 TGTGCCAGCAGCCTCAGGGAACGGTCCTACAATGAGCAGTTCTTC CASSLRERSYNEQFF
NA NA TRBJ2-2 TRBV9 TGTGCCAGCAGCGTAGGCTCAGGGAACACCGGGGAGCTGTTTTTT CASSVGSGNTGELFF
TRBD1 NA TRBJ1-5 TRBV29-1 TGCAGCGTTATAACAGGGGCCGCTCAGCCCCAGCATTTT CSVITGAAQPQHF
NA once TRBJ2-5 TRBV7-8 TGTGCCAGCAGCATACAGAGATTGGGCGAGACCCAGTACTTC CASSIQRLGETQYF
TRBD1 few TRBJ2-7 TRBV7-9 TGTGCCAGCAGCCCAGGGACAGCATGGCAGTACTTC CASSPGTAWQYF
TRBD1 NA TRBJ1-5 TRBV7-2 TGTGCCAGCAGCCCGGGACAGGGGTATGGGAATCAGCCCCAGCATTTT CASSPGQGYGNQPQHF
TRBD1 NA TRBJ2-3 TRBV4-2 TGTGCCAGCAGCCAAGGGGGACAGGACACAGATACGCAGTATTTT CASSQGGQDTDTQYF
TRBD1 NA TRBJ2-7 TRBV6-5 TGTGCCAGCAGTCGACAGGGGGAATCGTACGAGCAGTACTTC CASSRQGESYEQYF
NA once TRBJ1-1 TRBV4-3 TGCGCCAGCAGCCAAGTTGCGGGGGGTAAGAACACTGAAGCTTTCTTT CASSQVAGGKNTEAFF
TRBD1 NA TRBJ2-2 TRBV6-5 TGTGCCAGCAGTTACCCTCGGACAGGGGCCGGGGAGCTGTTTTTT CASSYPRTGAGELFF
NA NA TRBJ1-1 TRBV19 TGTGCCAGTAGTATCAGAGGGGACATGAACACTGAAGCTTTCTTT CASSIRGDMNTEAFF
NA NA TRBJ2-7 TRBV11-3 TGTGCCAGCAGCTTAGAGGAGGGCTCCTACGAGCAGTACTTC CASSLEEGSYEQYF
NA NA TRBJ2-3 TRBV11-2 TGTGCCAGCAGCCAGACCAGGCTAAGCACAGATACGCAGTATTTT CASSQTRLSTDTQYF
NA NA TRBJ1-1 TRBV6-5 TGTGCCAGCAGTTTTGACAGGTCGGGCACTGAAGCTTTCTTT CASSFDRSGTEAFF
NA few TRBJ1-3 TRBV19 TGTGCCACCCTGGATTGGGGGCGCTCTGGAAACACCATATATTTT CATLDWGRSGNTIYF
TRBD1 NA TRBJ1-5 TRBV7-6 TGTGCCAGCAGCGCCGGGACAGGGGCCCATCAGCCCCAGCATTTT CASSAGTGAHQPQHF
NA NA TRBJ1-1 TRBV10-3 TGTGCCATCAGAGGGGGTAGCACTGAAGCTTTCTTT CAIRGGSTEAFF
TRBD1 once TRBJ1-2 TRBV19 TGTGCCAGTAGTATGACAGGGATTGGCTGGAGCGGCTACACCTTC CASSMTGIGWSGYTF
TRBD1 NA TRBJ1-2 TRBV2 TGTGCCAGCAGTGAAAGGTCAGGGGGAAACTATGGCTACACCTTC CASSERSGGNYGYTF